Sequencing of this TCR beta chain was carried out in a study of response to subunit inactivated influenza vaccine. Broader study findings: Only a handful of new T cells, the authors suggested, are recruited with each seasonal influenza vaccination.

The CDR3 covers 13 residues. The V gene lost 6 bases and the J gene lost 8 bases, with 15 bases spanning the gap. This clonotype appeared many times. The antigen remains undetermined. TCRdb reprocessed the RT-PCR reads with MiXCR, giving one entry per CDR3 protein. The sample includes about 780,000 distinct CDR3 sequences, around a sixth seen only once; the top ten take roughly 10%. The rearrangement joins TRBV12-3 or TRBV12-4 to TRBJ2-3; maybe TRBD1 (7 bases). This TCR was sampled from a man between 50 and 59 years old who received an inactivated influenza vaccine. This specimen was PBMCs from blood, taken 5 days after vaccination. The chain's CDR3 is CASRFNRGGTQYF. In nucleotides, the CDR3 is TGTGCCAGCAGATTTAACAGGGGAGGTACGCAGTATTTT.